The 26 T cell receptor beta chains in this list originate from one sample, sequenced in a study of beta chain features in type 1 diabetes. Regarding the study as a whole: The study found moderately but significantly shorter TCRB CDR3s in all four CD4+ subsets of Type 1 diabetes patients.

Expressed TCRB transcripts were sequenced because the isolated RNA had all been reverse transcribed beforehand. The assay was immunoSEQ multiplex PCR, and TCRdb's table has in-frame clones only and misses some. The data contain approximately 150,000 clones, roughly 59% of them singletons. Their antigens are not known. The sequencing input was naive CD4+ T cells from blood. The source is a man aged 25 to 40 with type 1 diabetes.

This clone appeared a few times. The chain recombines TRBV30 with TRBJ2-5; D could derive from TRBD1 or TRBD2 (5 bases each). The CDR3 loop spans 13 amino acids. V gave up 5 bases and J gave up 7 bases, with 17 bases separating them. The V gene's germline CDR1 is GTSNPN and CDR2 SVGIG (reference sequence). CDR3 loop: CAWQPGPGGTQYF. CDR3 bases: TGTGCCTGGCAGCCGGGCCCTGGGGGGACCCAGTACTTC.

The chain links TRBV30 to TRBJ2-1, with TRBD2 matching 9 bases. After removal of 0 bases from V and 7 bases from J, the junction contained 13 bases not matched to a gene. There are 17 residues in the CDR3. Germline V gene lookup returns CDR1 GTSNPN and CDR2 SVGIG (reference sequence). DNA for the CDR3: TGTGCCTGGAGTGTACGAAAAGCGGGGGGCCCTCGGAATGAGCAGTTCTTC. Amino acids: CAWSVRKAGGPRNEQFF.

This clone was seen only a few times. The rearrangement links TRBV29-1 to TRBJ2-7, with 8 bases aligning to TRBD1. Germline trimming cut 6 bases from V and 0 bases from J; bases unmatched to any gene: 7. CDR1 SQVTM and CDR2 ANQGSEA come from the germline V gene. The CDR3 spans 14 residues. The CDR3 coding sequence is TGCAGCGTGCAGGGGGCCCTCTTCTCCTACGAGCAGTACTTC. Protein sequence: CSVQGALFSYEQYF.

V and J are TRBV29-1 and TRBJ2-3; perhaps TRBD1 as D (6 bases). Between the trimmed V and J ends, which lost 4 bases and 1 base, there was a span of 12 bases. The CDR3 runs 14 residues. From germline, CDR1 is SQVTM and CDR2 ANQGSEA. CDR3 coding DNA: TGCAGCGTTGGTGTCAGGGGACGCACAGATACGCAGTATTTT. Translated: CSVGVRGRTDTQYF.

The rearrangement joins TRBV14 to TRBJ2-1; 11 bases align to TRBD1. J gave up 14 bases and V 4 bases, and 13 bases lay outside the gene matches. This CDR3 has 15 residues. Germline CDR1 is SGHDN and CDR2 is FVKESK. The CDR3 protein is CASSPRTSRDRGKFF. The CDR3 nucleotides are TGTGCCAGCAGCCCACGAACGTCTCGGGACAGGGGGAAGTTCTTC.

The chain carries TRBV18 and TRBJ1-1; possible D gene TRBD1, 5 bases. V was trimmed by 6 bases and J by 3 bases, leaving 14 bases between them. The CDR3 runs to 14 residues. Germline V CDR1 and CDR2: KGHSH, LQKENI. In DNA, the CDR3 is TGTGCCAGCTCCCCTAATGAGGGGCACACTGAAGCTTTCTTT. This encodes CASSPNEGHTEAFF.

The DNA for the CDR3 is TGTGCCAGCAGTGCCTCGGGAGTCGCGAACACCGGGGAGCTGTTTTTT. Translation: CASSASGVANTGELFF. This chain joins TRBV2 and TRBJ2-2; D may be TRBD2 (6 bases). CDR1 SNHLY and CDR2 FYNNEI come from the germline V gene. The CDR3 is made up of 16 amino acids. The germline V and J ends were trimmed by 4 bases and 0 bases, with 12 bases remaining between them.

V is TRBV18 and J is TRBJ1-1; no clear D. Looked up from germline, CDR1 is KGHSH and CDR2 is LQKENI. V lost 3 bases to trimming and J lost 2 bases, with 10 bases between them. The CDR3 consists of 14 residues. Written as DNA, the CDR3 is TGTGCCAGCTCACCGCCGGCGAGAAACACTGAAGCTTTCTTT. It codes for CASSPPARNTEAFF.

The J gene is TRBJ1-1, the V gene TRBV18; D remains ambiguous. Germline lookup yields CDR1 KGHSH and CDR2 LQKENI. Trimming left V 6 bases short and J 9 bases short, with 14 bases between. The CDR3 length is 12 residues. The CDR3 protein is CASSVLDRQAFF. The CDR3 DNA sequence: TGTGCCAGCTCCGTTCTAGACCGGCAAGCTTTCTTT.

The chain couples TRBV5-1 to TRBJ2-4; possible D gene TRBD2, 5 bases. The V end was cut by 0 bases, the J end by 0 bases, with 19 bases between. The CDR3 has 19 amino acids. The germline V gene has CDR1 SGHRS and CDR2 YFSETQ. CDR3 DNA sequence: TGCGCCAGCAGCTTGGAGCCAGGAACCGGGCGGGTAGCCAAAAACATTCAGTACTTC. This codes for CASSLEPGTGRVAKNIQYF.

The V and J genes are TRBV4-3 and TRBJ1-6; 8 nucleotides agree with TRBD1. This CDR3 is built from 16 residues. Trimming at V came to 0 bases and at J to 8 bases, leaving 6 bases not matched to a gene. Germline assignment: CDR1 LGHNA and CDR2 YSLEER. CDR3 loop: CASSQDGQGRDSPLHF. CDR3 nucleotides: TGCGCCAGCAGCCAAGATGGACAGGGACGCGATTCACCCCTCCACTTT.

The chain employs TRBV29-1 and TRBJ2-7; maybe TRBD2 (7 bases). The CDR3 has 13 amino acids. The germline V gene has CDR1 SQVTM and CDR2 ANQGSEA. V was clipped by 7 bases and J by 3 bases, with 16 bases between them. The CDR3 here is CSARGGGYYEQYF. The CDR3 bases are TGCAGCGCACGTGGCGGGGGCTACTACGAGCAGTACTTC.

This clone was seen a single time. The genes are TRBV7-2 and TRBJ2-1; 7 bases fit TRBD1. Germline V gene lookup returns CDR1 SGHTA and CDR2 FQGNSA. CDR3 length equals 14 residues. Trimming took 1 base from V and 6 from J; bases not matched to a gene: 3. CDR3 loop: CASSLGQGSNEQFF. The CDR3 DNA reads as TGTGCCAGCAGCTTAGGACAGGGAAGCAATGAGCAGTTCTTC.

The CDR3 loop is CAWSLGGYEQYF. The CDR3 bases are TGTGCCTGGAGCTTGGGAGGCTACGAGCAGTACTTC. V usage is TRBV30 and J usage is TRBJ2-7; D is possibly TRBD2 (6 bases). Germline values: CDR1 GTSNPN, CDR2 SVGIG (reference sequence). The germline V and J ends were trimmed by 3 bases and 3 bases, with 9 bases remaining between them. The CDR3 length is 12 residues.

About this clone: Other DNA sequences in this sample translate to the same CDR3. The chain recombines TRBV28 with TRBJ2-5; D not certain. This CDR3 has 11 amino acids. The V and J ends lost 2 bases and 4 bases respectively, with 2 bases between them. CDR1 is MDHEN, CDR2 SYDVKM, per germline. The CDR3 sequence is CASSLGETQYF. Written as DNA, the CDR3 is TGTGCCAGCAGTTTAGGAGAGACCCAGTACTTC.

This clone was picked up one time. The chain couples TRBV28 to TRBJ1-4, with D unclear. The CDR3 is 14 amino acids. Trimming removed 7 bases from V and 4 bases from J, with 13 bases in between. Germline CDR1 reads MDHEN; CDR2 reads SYDVKM. The CDR3 region is CASMLPRINEKLFF. CDR3 DNA: TGTGCCAGCATGTTGCCCAGGATTAATGAAAAACTGTTTTTT.

This chain uses TRBV28 with TRBJ2-7; D not certain. Per the germline V gene, CDR1 is MDHEN and CDR2 is SYDVKM. The CDR3 spans 14 residues. Trimming took 5 bases from V and 2 from J, leaving 13 bases between them. CDR3 coding DNA: TGTGCCAGCAGTGAGGCAGGACGAACCTACGAGCAGTACTTC. The encoded protein is CASSEAGRTYEQYF.

This clone has more than one count but fewer than ten. The gene calls are TRBV28 and TRBJ1-6; D might be TRBD1 (5 bases). Deletions cut 6 bases from V and 8 bases from J, with 11 bases between. CDR3 length: 13 amino acids. CDR1 and CDR2 from the germline V gene are MDHEN and SYDVKM. The CDR3 protein is CASRGHRYSPLHF. The CDR3 bases are TGTGCCAGCAGAGGACATAGGTATTCACCCCTCCACTTT.

This chain joins TRBV29-1 and TRBJ1-1; no firm D call. The CDR3 runs 13 residues. CDR1 and CDR2 (germline): SQVTM, ANQGSEA. V shed 6 bases and J shed 2 bases, with 13 bases lying between them. The CDR3 nucleotides are TGCAGCGTGGGTTTCGGGATCAACACTGAAGCTTTCTTT. It encodes CSVGFGINTEAFF.

V and J are TRBV6-5 and TRBJ1-1; tentatively, D is TRBD1 (5 bases). Trimming cost V 6 bases and J 0 bases, with 11 bases left between them. In germline, CDR1 is MNHEY, CDR2 SVGAGI. The CDR3 spans 14 residues. The CDR3 here is CASRRTDMNTEAFF. The CDR3, as DNA: TGTGCCAGCAGACGGACGGACATGAACACTGAAGCTTTCTTT.

The CDR3 nucleotides are TGTGCCTGGAGTCCCGGCCGAATTTCGAACACCGGGGAGCTGTTTTTT. It encodes CAWSPGRISNTGELFF. The chain combines TRBV30 with TRBJ2-2; D remains ambiguous. Trimming took off 2 bases at V and 0 bases at J, with 13 bases between the two ends. This CDR3 contains 16 residues. Germline V gene sequence: CDR1 GTSNPN, CDR2 SVGIG (reference sequence). The full variable domain, completed using reference TRBV30 and TRBJ2-2, is SQTIHQWPATLVQPVGSPLSLECTVEGTSNPNLYWYRQAAGRGLQLLFYSVGIGQISSEVPQNLSASRPQDRQFILSSKKLLLSDSGFYLCAWSPGRISNTGELFFGEGSRLTVL.

The rearrangement joins TRBV5-1 to TRBJ2-3, with unresolved D. The ends were cut back, 5 bases at V and 5 bases at J, with 9 bases in the middle. The CDR3 covers 12 residues. Germline V CDR1 and CDR2: SGHRS, YFSETQ. CDR3 amino acids: CASSPLGDTQYF. In nucleotides, the CDR3 is TGCGCCAGCAGTCCGTTAGGAGATACGCAGTATTTT.

CDR3 sequence: CASSLDRSGPNSNQPQHF. The CDR3 DNA sequence: TGCGCCAGCAGCTTGGACCGTTCAGGGCCCAATAGCAATCAGCCCCAGCATTTT. J is TRBJ1-5 and V is TRBV5-1; D perhaps matches TRBD1 (5 bases). V was cut by 0 bases and J by 0 bases, with 16 bases left in between. This CDR3 contains 18 residues. CDR1 and CDR2 from the germline V gene are SGHRS and YFSETQ.

This chain links TRBV6-5 with TRBJ2-7, with D possibly TRBD2 on 5 matching bases. Germline V gene sequence: CDR1 MNHEY, CDR2 SVGAGI. There are 15 residues in the CDR3. With 0 bases removed from V and 4 bases from J, the gap between germline ends came to 13 bases. The CDR3 spells CASSYSTGYGYEQYF. CDR3 nucleotides: TGTGCCAGCAGTTACTCGACGGGGTATGGATACGAGCAGTACTTC.

V usage is TRBV9 and J usage is TRBJ1-2; D gene unclear. The V end was cut by 3 bases, the J end by 0 bases, with 15 bases between. CDR1 SGDLS and CDR2 YYNGEE come from the germline V gene. The CDR3 is 16 amino acids. Here the CDR3 reads CASSETQSGTNYGYTF. The CDR3 DNA sequence: TGTGCCAGCAGCGAGACCCAAAGCGGCACTAACTATGGCTACACCTTC.

The chain couples TRBV5-1 to TRBJ2-3; D possibly uses TRBD1 or TRBD2 (6 bases each). Germline values: CDR1 SGHRS, CDR2 YFSETQ. The CDR3 is made up of 15 amino acids. Trimming left V 0 bases short and J 4 bases short, with 12 bases between. The CDR3 DNA is TGCGCCAGCAGCTTGGAAGGGGGGCGCCCAGATACGCAGTATTTT. Residues: CASSLEGGRPDTQYF. Combining the CDR3 with reference TRBV5-1 and TRBJ2-3 gives the whole variable domain KAGVTQTPRYLIKTRGQQVTLSCSPISGHRSVSWYQQTPGQGLQFLFEYFSETQRNKGNFPGRFSGRQFSNSRSEMNVSTLELGDSALYLCASSLEGGRPDTQYFGPGTRLTVL.